This paragraph reports one T cell receptor beta chain. Its antigen is not identified. The time point here: persistent/refractory GD, antithyroid drugs over 5 years with positive TRAb. The TCR library was prepared using RNA isolated from PBMCs. The diagnosis of Graves' disease used American Thyroid Association guidelines. One endocrinology department in Xi'an, China, was where patients came from. CDR1 and CDR2 from the germline V gene are SGHVS and FQNEAQ. Trimming took 3 bases from V and 9 from J, leaving 9 bases between them. The CDR3 totals 13 residues. CDR3 regions were amplified by Arm-PCR using iRepertoire HTBI primers to build TCR beta libraries. TCRdb itself ran the multiplex PCR reads through MiXCR, one entry per CDR3 protein. Seen here are 300,000 to 350,000 distinct CDR3 sequences, around a fifth observed once, and the top ten hold roughly 29%. The data stem from a study of regulatory T cells in long-lasting Graves disease.

Findings and limits, study-wide: A greater number of public clonotypes (2,741) was shared by persistent patients than by new patients (around 1,000). TRBV28, TRBJ1-2 and TRBJ2-5 were favored in persistent disease.

Sequenced material: peripheral blood mononuclear cells (PBMCs), taken when the disease was refractory, from a patient treated with antithyroid drugs. The chain employs TRBV7-8 and TRBJ1-6; unclear D gene. The clonotype comes from a female donor with Graves disease. The CDR3 region is CASSFDRVSPLHF. CDR3 DNA sequence: TGTGCCAGCAGCTTTGATAGGGTTTCACCCCTCCACTTT. Using reference TRBV7-8 and TRBJ1-6 for the parts outside the CDR3, the full variable domain is GAGVSQSPRYKVAKRGQDVALRCDPISGHVSLFWYQQALGQGPEFLTYFQNEAQLDKSGLPSDRFFAERPEGSVSTLKIQRTQQEDSAVYLCASSFDRVSPLHFGNGTRLTVT.